Listed below are T cell receptor beta chains from one sample, sequenced in a study of a mutant IDH1 vaccine in newly diagnosed glioma. These receptors have no identified antigens. This table comes from immunoSEQ multiplex PCR, and its TCRdb copy is limited to in-frame clones, with some not included. The sample yields tens of thousands of clones, approximately 80% seen once. Specimen: PBMCs, collected from a glioma patient whose treatment included an IDH1 peptide vaccine. The receptors here all came from a woman in her thirties or forties with glioma. Some clones in this sample may be carry-over from other donors' samples. CDR3s include the opening cysteine and the closing phenylalanine or tryptophan. The order of the fields is V gene, D gene, J gene, clone size, CDR3 DNA, CDR3 protein. The D gene is left open where the match is weak. Where a row states a size, it is once, few, many or the class of an expanded clone; other rows omit it.

V: TRBV4-2; D: -; J: TRBJ1-4; size: -; DNA: TGTGCCAGCAGCCCTGGCGAGACTTCGGTCCGGACGGCCAATGAAAAACTGTTTTTT; CDR3: CASSPGETSVRTANEKLFF
V: TRBV27; D: TRBD2; J: TRBJ2-1; size: -; DNA: TGTGCCAGCAGTTTATACACTAGCGGGACGAATGAGCAGTTCTTC; CDR3: CASSLYTSGTNEQFF
V: TRBV5-1; D: -; J: TRBJ2-1; size: -; DNA: TGCGCCAGCAGCCAAACAGGGACCACCTACAATGAGCAGTTCTTC; CDR3: CASSQTGTTYNEQFF
V: TRBV4-2; D: TRBD2; J: TRBJ2-3; size: -; DNA: TGTGCCAGCAGCCAAGAGGCCGCGGGAGGCCTCTCCCCCACAGATACGCAGTATTTT; CDR3: CASSQEAAGGLSPTDTQYF
V: TRBV4-2; D: TRBD2; J: TRBJ2-5; size: -; DNA: TGTGCCAGCAGCCAAGTATCGGGGGGGAGAGAGACCCAGTACTTC; CDR3: CASSQVSGGRETQYF
V: TRBV6-4; D: -; J: TRBJ2-1; size: -; DNA: TGTGCCAGCAGTGTAGGCCCCCGCTCAGCCGTGGATGAGCAGTTCTTC; CDR3: CASSVGPRSAVDEQFF
V: TRBV6-1; D: -; J: TRBJ1-5; size: -; DNA: TGTGCCAGCAGTGAAGCCCTTTGGGGGACACCAAATCAGCCCCAGCATTTT; CDR3: CASSEALWGTPNQPQHF
V: TRBV7-9; D: TRBD1; J: TRBJ2-7; size: -; DNA: TGTGCCAGCAGGAAACCGGGACAGGGTCGGAACGAGCAGTACTTC; CDR3: CASRKPGQGRNEQYF
V: TRBV29-1; D: -; J: TRBJ2-4; size: -; DNA: TGCAGCGTTGCTCCACTAGCCAAAAACATTCAGTACTTC; CDR3: CSVAPLAKNIQYF
V: TRBV7-2; D: -; J: TRBJ2-7; size: -; DNA: TGTGCCAGCAGCTTCGAGGCAGGACTGACTTCCTACGAGCAGTACTTC; CDR3: CASSFEAGLTSYEQYF
V: TRBV9; D: -; J: TRBJ1-3; size: -; DNA: TGTGCCAGCAGCGTAGAGGCCGTCTCTGGAAACACCATATATTTT; CDR3: CASSVEAVSGNTIYF
V: TRBV28; D: -; J: TRBJ1-2; size: once; DNA: TGTGCCAGCAGCAGGGAATTTTATGGCTACACCTTC; CDR3: CASSREFYGYTF
V: TRBV5-1; D: -; J: TRBJ2-2; size: -; DNA: TGCGCCAGCGGACCGCCGGACCTAACCGGGGAGCTGTTTTTT; CDR3: CASGPPDLTGELFF
V: TRBV5-4; D: TRBD2; J: TRBJ2-7; size: once; DNA: TGTGCCAGCAGCCCCCTATCGGGGAGGGCCCGATCCGCCTACGAGCAGTACTTC; CDR3: CASSPLSGRARSAYEQYF
V: TRBV27; D: -; J: TRBJ2-1; size: -; DNA: TGTGCCAGCAGTGCGGGGCTATCCTACAATGAGCAGTTCTTC; CDR3: CASSAGLSYNEQFF
V: TRBV2; D: TRBD1; J: TRBJ1-4; size: -; DNA: TGTGCCAGCAGTGGAACAGGGGGCCCTAATGAAAAACTGTTTTTT; CDR3: CASSGTGGPNEKLFF
V: TRBV28; D: -; J: TRBJ1-5; size: -; DNA: TGTGCCAGCACCCCAAGGGCAAATCAGCCCCAGCATTTT; CDR3: CASTPRANQPQHF
V: TRBV10-3; D: -; J: TRBJ1-5; size: -; DNA: TGTGCCATCAGTGACCCCAATCAGCCCCAGCATTTT; CDR3: CAISDPNQPQHF
V: TRBV6-1; D: -; J: TRBJ2-7; size: -; DNA: TGTGCCAGCATTCTCACGACAGGGAGGACCTACGAGCAGTACTTC; CDR3: CASILTTGRTYEQYF
V: TRBV4-3; D: -; J: TRBJ1-1; size: -; DNA: TGCGCCAGCAGCCAGGCTTGGAAGGACACTGAAGCTTTCTTT; CDR3: CASSQAWKDTEAFF
V: TRBV5-6; D: -; J: TRBJ2-3; size: -; DNA: TGTGCCAGCTCAAGGCCCTCGTTCACAGATACGCAGTATTTT; CDR3: CASSRPSFTDTQYF
V: TRBV5-1; D: TRBD1; J: TRBJ2-7; size: once; DNA: TGCGCCAGCAGCTTGGTGGGACAGTCAGCCGAGCAGTACTTC; CDR3: CASSLVGQSAEQYF